Shown below are 32 T cell receptor beta chains from a single sample sequenced in a study of Graves' ophthalmopathy and Graves' hyperthyroidism. The study amplified TCR beta CDR3 regions using RNA transcripts. HTBI primers were employed in first-round RT-PCR, then a second-round multiplex PCR followed. TCRdb re-called the multiplex PCR reads with MiXCR, one entry per CDR3 protein. The sample records about 740,000 distinct CDR3 sequences, roughly two fifths being singletons. Input material: peripheral blood. The receptors derive from an adult man with Graves' ophthalmopathy.

This clonotype was detected ten times or more. The chain joins TRBV5-1 to TRBJ2-7, with D perhaps matching TRBD1 (6 bases). This CDR3 contains 15 residues. Per the germline V gene, CDR1 is SGHRS and CDR2 is YFSETQ. V was trimmed by 3 bases and J by 2 bases, leaving 15 bases between them. The CDR3 nucleotides are TGCGCCAGCAGCTACGCCGGGACAACGACCTACGAGCAGTACTTC. Protein: CASSYAGTTTYEQYF.

This clonotype was found a few times. The chain recombines TRBV7-2 with TRBJ1-1, with 7 positions matching TRBD1. The CDR3 is made up of 14 amino acids. Germline CDR1 SGHTA, CDR2 FQGNSA. Trimming at V came to 6 bases and at J to 4 bases, leaving 8 bases not matched to a gene. The CDR3 DNA reads as TGTGCCAGCAGGGTCAAGGGGGCTGGCACTGAAGCTTTCTTT. It codes for CASRVKGAGTEAFF.

The rearrangement uses TRBV25-1 and TRBJ1-2, with 8 bases identical to TRBD1. The V segment lost 3 bases and the J segment 4 bases; nucleotides outside the gene matches: 10. Germline lookup yields CDR1 MGHDK and CDR2 SYGVNS. The CDR3 length is 16 residues. In DNA form, the CDR3 reads TGTGCCAGCAGTGAGATTTCAGGGGGCTCAACCTATGGCTACACCTTC. Residues: CASSEISGGSTYGYTF.

This rearrangement joins TRBV7-9 to TRBJ2-5; 10 bases agree with TRBD2. This CDR3 spans 17 amino acids. V trimming: 2 bases; J trimming: 2 bases; junction bases outside the gene matches: 8. The germline V gene encodes CDR1 SEHNR and CDR2 FQNEAQ (reference sequence). CDR3 in DNA: TGTGCCAGCAGCTTAAGCCTAGCGGGGGATGCACAAGAGACCCAGTACTTC. Translation gives CASSLSLAGDAQETQYF.

The CDR3 spells CAISGTGGYEQYF. CDR3 DNA: TGTGCCATTTCCGGGACAGGGGGCTACGAGCAGTACTTC. The J gene is TRBJ2-7, the V gene TRBV2; 11 bases are a match to TRBD1. V trimming: 10 bases; J trimming: 3 bases; junction bases outside the gene matches: 5. The CDR3 extends over 13 amino acids. Germline V CDR1 and CDR2: SNHLY, FYNNEI.

This clonotype was recorded many times. The chain has TRBV6-6 and TRBJ1-6; D gene ambiguous. CDR3 length equals 12 residues. CDR1 and CDR2 from the germline V gene are MNHNY and SVGAGI (reference sequence). The germline V and J ends were trimmed by 5 bases and 7 bases, with 6 bases remaining between them. CDR3: CASSDPNSPLHF. In DNA form, the CDR3 reads TGTGCCAGCAGTGACCCGAATTCACCCCTCCACTTT.

V usage is TRBV24-1 and J usage is TRBJ1-5; TRBD1 matches 7 bases. Germline V gene sequence: CDR1 KGHDR, CDR2 SFDVKD. This CDR3 comprises 15 residues. With 12 bases clipped from V and 0 bases from J, the junction kept 10 bases outside the gene matches. This chain's CDR3 is CAWSLQGTSNQPQHF. The CDR3 region has the DNA TGTGCCTGGAGTCTACAGGGGACTAGCAATCAGCCCCAGCATTTT.

The chain combines TRBV19 with TRBJ1-1; 8 nucleotides align to TRBD1. V gave up 2 bases and J gave up 1 base; unmatched junction bases: 6. The V gene's germline CDR1 is LNHDA and CDR2 SQIVND (reference sequence). The CDR3 length is 16 residues. CDR3 amino acids: CASSIYGGQGNTEAFF. In DNA form, the CDR3 reads TGTGCCAGTAGTATATATGGTGGACAGGGGAACACTGAAGCTTTCTTT.

This clonotype was seen a handful of times. The chain is built from TRBV10-3 and TRBJ1-3, with D possibly being TRBD1 (5 bases). V gave up 10 bases and J gave up 0 bases, with 22 bases separating them. This CDR3 comprises 17 residues. Per the germline V gene, CDR1 is ENHRY and CDR2 is SYGVKD. Here the CDR3 DNA reads TGTGCCACCTCGGAGGGTGAGGGGCTCTACTCTGGAAACACCATATATTTT. This sequence encodes CATSEGEGLYSGNTIYF.

V usage is TRBV29-1 and J usage is TRBJ1-5; no definite D call. The CDR3 is 14 residues long. Germline CDR1 is SQVTM and CDR2 is ANQGSEA. V was pared by 6 bases and J by 3 bases, with 15 bases between. CDR3 DNA sequence: TGCAGCGTAGGACCGGGAGAGGCCAATCAGCCCCAGCATTTT. Amino acids: CSVGPGEANQPQHF.

CDR3 region: CASSVGVSFTYEQYF. The CDR3 DNA reads as TGTGCCAGCAGCGTAGGAGTCAGCTTCACCTACGAGCAGTACTTC. The chain has TRBV9 and TRBJ2-7; D not resolved. With 0 bases removed from V and 2 bases from J, the gap between germline ends came to 12 bases. Germline V CDR1 and CDR2: SGDLS, YYNGEE. The CDR3 length is 15 residues.

This clonotype was seen a few times. The rearrangement uses TRBV20-1 and TRBJ2-5; TRBD1 is a possible D gene (5 bases). Per the germline V gene, CDR1 is DFQATT and CDR2 is SNEGSKA (reference sequence). CDR3 size: 11 residues. V lost 0 bases to trimming and J lost 10 bases, with 9 bases between them. CDR3 loop: CSARDQGFQYF. CDR3 coding DNA: TGCAGTGCTAGAGATCAGGGCTTCCAGTACTTC.

Regarding this clonotype: Just one base apart from a much larger clone, this may be a read error. The V gene is TRBV7-9, the J gene TRBJ2-7; 10 bases agree with TRBD1. Germline V gene lookup returns CDR1 SEHNR and CDR2 FQNEAQ (reference sequence). J lost 8 bases, V lost 3 bases, and 7 bases had no gene match. This CDR3 is 14 amino acids long. CDR3 bases: TGTGCCAGCAGCTTGGGGACAGGGGCGGACAAGCAGTACTTC. As protein: CASSLGTGADKQYF.

The CDR3 sequence is CASSSAGQGEQYF. In DNA form, the CDR3 reads TGTGCCAGCAGTTCAGCGGGCCAGGGGGAGCAGTACTTC. The genes are TRBV12-3 or TRBV12-4 and TRBJ2-7, with D possibly called TRBD1 or TRBD2 (6 bases each). V lost 4 bases to trimming and J lost 7 bases, with 14 bases between them. This CDR3 region has 13 residues.

This clonotype has a handful of counts. The chain carries TRBV6-1 and TRBJ2-7; D gene ambiguous. This CDR3 contains 12 residues. V lost 3 bases and J 6 bases, leaving 9 bases between the germline ends. Germline loops: CDR1 MNHNS, CDR2 SASEGT. As DNA, the CDR3 is TGTGCCAGCAGTGATATGGTGGGCGAGCAGTACTTC. It specifies CASSDMVGEQYF.

This clonotype was detected ten times or more. Here the CDR3 DNA reads TGCGCCAGCAGCCCCGGCGGGACCCAGTACTTC. Translation: CASSPGGTQYF. The chain recombines TRBV5-1 with TRBJ2-5; D gene uncertain. The CDR3 length is 11 residues. Trimming cost V 4 bases and J 7 bases, with 8 bases left between them. Germline lookup yields CDR1 SGHRS and CDR2 YFSETQ.

This clonotype came up a few times. This may be a read error, as it is one base from a much larger clone. The V and J genes are TRBV15 and TRBJ1-5; D is uncertain. The CDR3 contains 14 residues. The V gene's germline CDR1 is LNHNV and CDR2 YYDKDF (reference sequence). The CDR3 protein is CATGRDGGSQPQHF. CDR3 sequence (DNA): TGTGCCACCGGCAGAGATGGAGGATCCCAGCCCCAGCATTTT.

This clonotype was picked up many times. The V call is TRBV19, the J call TRBJ1-2; 7 bases map to TRBD1. Germline values: CDR1 LNHDA, CDR2 SQIVND (reference sequence). CDR3 length: 13 residues. V lost 5 bases to trimming and J lost 8 bases; unmatched junction nucleotides: 8. DNA of the CDR3: TGTGCCAGTAGTTCGCGACAGGGAGGCGGCTACACCTTC. Translated: CASSSRQGGGYTF.

Details on this clonotype: A much bigger clone sits one base away, suggesting this may be a read error. The rearrangement joins TRBV25-1 to TRBJ2-2; weak D call: TRBD1 (6 bases). Germline CDR1 MGHDK, CDR2 SYGVNS. The CDR3 is 13 residues long. The CDR3 sequence: CASSTGNTGELLF. The CDR3 bases are TGTGCCAGCAGTACAGGGAACACCGGGGAGCTGCTTTTT. The full variable domain, with the rest looked up from reference TRBV25-1 and TRBJ2-2, is EADIYQTPRYLVIGTGKKITLECSQTMGHDKMYWYQQDPGMELHLIHYSYGVNSTEKGDLSSESTVSRIRTEHFPLTLESARPSHTSQYLCASSTGNTGELLFGEGSRLTVL.

The chain links TRBV12-3 or TRBV12-4 to TRBJ1-6; maybe TRBD1 (5 bases). There are 15 residues in the CDR3. Trimming took off 5 bases at V and 9 bases at J, with 17 bases between the two ends. CDR3 loop: CASSPGTVGGSPLHF. CDR3 bases: TGTGCCAGCAGTCCCGGGACGGTGGGAGGTTCACCCCTCCACTTT.

A remark on this clonotype: One end of the junction varies from germline; a read error may be responsible. The rearrangement joins TRBV24-1 to TRBJ1-5; 8 bases map to TRBD1. There are 16 residues in the CDR3. Per the germline V gene, CDR1 is KGHDR and CDR2 is SFDVKD. The CDR3 here is CASSPNRGKGNQPQHF. The CDR3, as DNA: TGTGCCAGCAGTCCCAACAGGGGGAAGGGGAATCAGCCCCAGCATTTT.

The chain has TRBV20-1 and TRBJ1-6, with 10 bases lining up with TRBD1. The CDR3 totals 14 residues. Germline CDR1 and CDR2: DFQATT and SNEGSKA (reference sequence). J gave up 7 bases and V 3 bases, and 3 bases lay outside the gene matches. The DNA of the CDR3 is TGCAGTGCTAGGGCGGGACAGGGGAATTCACCCCTCCACTTT. The encoded protein is CSARAGQGNSPLHF.

In this sample, this clonotype turned up a few times. The chain employs TRBV7-2 and TRBJ2-5, with TRBD1 matching 10 bases. V lost 5 bases, J lost 3 bases, and 12 bases stayed unmatched. The germline V gene has CDR1 SGHTA and CDR2 FQGNSA. This CDR3 is built from 17 residues. CDR3: CASSPYRDRGPEETQYF. As DNA, the CDR3 is TGTGCCAGCAGCCCCTACCGGGACAGGGGTCCGGAAGAGACCCAGTACTTC.

This rearrangement joins TRBV5-4 to TRBJ1-1, with D possibly being TRBD1 (5 bases). CDR1 is SGHNT and CDR2 is YYREEE in the germline V gene (reference sequence). The CDR3 contains 15 residues. V was cut by 2 bases and J by 1 base, with 12 bases left in between. This CDR3 reads CASSFPGTENTEAFF. For the CDR3, the DNA is TGTGCCAGCAGCTTCCCCGGGACCGAGAACACTGAAGCTTTCTTT.

This clonotype showed up just a few times. The V call is TRBV25-1, the J call TRBJ1-1, with 7 bases aligning to TRBD1. The CDR3 extends over 15 amino acids. CDR1 is MGHDK and CDR2 is SYGVNS in the germline V gene. V gave up 6 bases and J gave up 4 bases; unmatched junction bases: 11. The DNA for the CDR3 is TGTGCCAGCAGATCGACACAGGGGTTAATCACTGAAGCTTTCTTT. This gives the protein CASRSTQGLITEAFF.

This chain connects TRBV2 to TRBJ1-4; no reliable D call. In germline, CDR1 is SNHLY, CDR2 FYNNEI. The CDR3 length is 12 residues. V was pared by 8 bases and J by 7 bases, with 11 bases between. The CDR3 DNA reads as TGTGCCAGCTCCCTTCGTGTTGAAAAACTGTTTTTT. It encodes CASSLRVEKLFF.

The genes are TRBV20-1 and TRBJ1-3; D is ambiguous. Trimming stripped 6 bases from V and 0 bases from J, with 9 bases between. This CDR3 has 13 residues. Germline values: CDR1 DFQATT, CDR2 SNEGSKA (reference sequence). CDR3 sequence (DNA): TGCAGTGCCAACCGAGACTCTGGAAACACCATATATTTT. Translating it yields CSANRDSGNTIYF.

This clonotype appeared a few times. The chain employs TRBV7-8 and TRBJ2-7, with TRBD1 identical over 11 bases. CDR3 length: 15 amino acids. V lost 3 bases and J lost 3; bases outside the gene matches: 4. CDR1 SGHVS and CDR2 FQNEAQ come from the germline V gene. The CDR3 loop is CASSFEGTGGYEQYF. The DNA for the CDR3 is TGTGCCAGCAGCTTCGAAGGGACAGGGGGCTACGAGCAGTACTTC.

This clonotype was seen a few times. The chain has TRBV7-9 and TRBJ2-2; TRBD2 aligns across 10 bases. There are 17 residues in the CDR3. From germline, CDR1 is SEHNR and CDR2 FQNEAQ (reference sequence). After removal of 5 bases from V and 4 bases from J, the junction contained 10 bases not matched to a gene. The DNA of the CDR3 is TGTGCCAGCAGCGTAGATCTAGCGGGAGTGGGCACCGGGGAGCTGTTTTTT. This translates into CASSVDLAGVGTGELFF.

This clonotype came up a few times. The chain couples TRBV12-3 or TRBV12-4 to TRBJ1-5, with 10 positions matching TRBD1. The V segment lost 5 bases and the J segment 9 bases; nucleotides outside the gene matches: 10. The CDR3 loop spans 15 amino acids. The CDR3 DNA reads TGTGCCAGCAGTGCCCCCGGACAGGGGGTCCCGCCCCAGCATTTT. Translation: CASSAPGQGVPPQHF.

This clonotype occurred a few times. The chain carries TRBV7-9 and TRBJ1-5; 10 bases are shared with TRBD1. Looked up from germline, CDR1 is SEHNR and CDR2 is FQNEAQ (reference sequence). V lost 2 bases, J lost 5 bases, and 3 bases stayed unmatched. The CDR3 is made up of 15 amino acids. CDR3 sequence (DNA): TGTGCCAGCAGCTTACAGGGGACAGGGGATCAGCCCCAGCATTTT. Residues: CASSLQGTGDQPQHF.

The chain uses TRBV9 and TRBJ2-3, with 8 bases that match TRBD1. This CDR3 comprises 15 residues. Germline V CDR1 and CDR2: SGDLS, YYNGEE. Trimming took 3 bases from V and 2 from J; bases not matched to a gene: 5. CDR3 nucleotides: TGTGCCAGCAGCGCGACAGGGGCGTTCACAGATACGCAGTATTTT. Protein product: CASSATGAFTDTQYF.